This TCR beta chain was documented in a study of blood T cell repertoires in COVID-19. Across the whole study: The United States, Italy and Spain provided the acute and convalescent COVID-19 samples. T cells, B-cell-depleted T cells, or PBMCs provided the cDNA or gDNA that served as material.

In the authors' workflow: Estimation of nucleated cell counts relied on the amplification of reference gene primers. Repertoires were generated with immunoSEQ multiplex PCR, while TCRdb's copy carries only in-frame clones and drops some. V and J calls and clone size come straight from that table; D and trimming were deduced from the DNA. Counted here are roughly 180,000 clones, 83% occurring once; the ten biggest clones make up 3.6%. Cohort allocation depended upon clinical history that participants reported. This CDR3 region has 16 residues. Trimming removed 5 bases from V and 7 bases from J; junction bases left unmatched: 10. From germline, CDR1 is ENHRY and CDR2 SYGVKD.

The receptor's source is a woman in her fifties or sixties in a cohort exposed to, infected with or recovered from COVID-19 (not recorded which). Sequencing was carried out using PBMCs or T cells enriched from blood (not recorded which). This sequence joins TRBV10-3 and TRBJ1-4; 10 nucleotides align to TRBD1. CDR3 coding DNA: TGTGCCATCAGTAATTCTCAGGGACAGGGGCGTGAAAAACTGTTTTTT. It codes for CAISNSQGQGREKLFF.